Below, one T cell receptor (beta chain) is given with its context. Antigen unknown. Some clones are missing from TCRdb's copy, which holds only in-frame ones; the method was immunoSEQ multiplex PCR. Of around 95,000 clones in the sample, about nine tenths are singletons; the top ten hold about 1.5%. These data originate in a study of T cell responses to AZD1222 COVID-19 vaccine. Findings of the study overall: White British people made up most donors, females outnumbered males, and clonal diversity was possibly underestimated. Without day 14 samples, only post-peak T cell repertoires were studied. Across spike, vaccine-associated CD4 TCRs were found, dominant at 160-218 and 743-854. As reported, nearly half of all spike-specific TCRs target variant regions that are unmutated.

Germline-derived CDR1 and CDR2 are MNHEY and SMNVEV (reference sequence). The CDR3 consists of 14 residues. Deletions cut 4 bases from V and 3 bases from J, with 13 bases between. This chain uses TRBV27 with TRBJ2-7; D may be TRBD1 (6 bases). This sequence originates from an adult in good health. The specimen was peripheral blood, collected on day 0 of AZD1222 vaccination. The CDR3 loop reads CASSSPDSYYEQYF. The CDR3 DNA sequence: TGTGCCAGCAGTTCTCCGGACAGCTACTACGAGCAGTACTTC.